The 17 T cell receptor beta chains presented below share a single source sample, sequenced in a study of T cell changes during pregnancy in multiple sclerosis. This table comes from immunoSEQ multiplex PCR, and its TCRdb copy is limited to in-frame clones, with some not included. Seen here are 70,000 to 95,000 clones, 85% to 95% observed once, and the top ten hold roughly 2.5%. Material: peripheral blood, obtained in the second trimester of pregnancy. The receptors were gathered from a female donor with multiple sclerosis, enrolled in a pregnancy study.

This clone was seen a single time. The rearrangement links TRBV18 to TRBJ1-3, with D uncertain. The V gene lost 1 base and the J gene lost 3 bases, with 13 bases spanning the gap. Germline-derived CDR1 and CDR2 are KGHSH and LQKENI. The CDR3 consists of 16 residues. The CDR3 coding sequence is TGTGCCAGCTCACCACAGGGAGCTGGATTTGGAAACACCATATATTTT. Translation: CASSPQGAGFGNTIYF.

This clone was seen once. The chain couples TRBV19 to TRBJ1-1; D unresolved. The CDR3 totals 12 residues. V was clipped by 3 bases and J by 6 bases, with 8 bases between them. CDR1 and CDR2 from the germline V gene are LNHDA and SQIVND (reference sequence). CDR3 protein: CASSMGASEAFF. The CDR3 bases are TGTGCCAGTAGTATGGGCGCTTCTGAAGCTTTCTTT.

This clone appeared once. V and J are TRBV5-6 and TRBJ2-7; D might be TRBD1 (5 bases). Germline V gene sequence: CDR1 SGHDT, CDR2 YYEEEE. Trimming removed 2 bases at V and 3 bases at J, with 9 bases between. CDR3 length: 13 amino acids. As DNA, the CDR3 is TGTGCCAGCAGCTTCCCGCAGGGCTACGAGCAGTACTTC. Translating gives CASSFPQGYEQYF.

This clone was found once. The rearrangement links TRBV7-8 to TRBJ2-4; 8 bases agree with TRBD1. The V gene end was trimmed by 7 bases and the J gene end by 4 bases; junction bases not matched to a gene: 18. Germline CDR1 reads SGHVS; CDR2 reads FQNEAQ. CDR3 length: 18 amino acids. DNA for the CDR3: TGTGCCAGCAATCGTGGGGCGAGACAGGGGCCATCTAAAAACATTCAGTACTTC. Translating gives CASNRGARQGPSKNIQYF.

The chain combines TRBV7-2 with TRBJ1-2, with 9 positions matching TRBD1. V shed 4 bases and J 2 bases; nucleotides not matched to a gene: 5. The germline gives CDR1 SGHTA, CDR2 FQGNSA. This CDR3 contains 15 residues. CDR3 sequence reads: CASSSYRGRNYGYTF. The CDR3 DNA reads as TGTGCCAGCAGCTCATACAGGGGGCGGAACTATGGCTACACCTTC. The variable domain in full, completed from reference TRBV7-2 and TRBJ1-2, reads GAGVSQSPSNKVTEKGKDVELRCDPISGHTALYWYRQSLGQGLEFLIYFQGNSAPDKSGLPSDRFSAERTGGSVSTLTIQRTQQEDSAVYLCASSSYRGRNYGYTFGSGTRLTVV.

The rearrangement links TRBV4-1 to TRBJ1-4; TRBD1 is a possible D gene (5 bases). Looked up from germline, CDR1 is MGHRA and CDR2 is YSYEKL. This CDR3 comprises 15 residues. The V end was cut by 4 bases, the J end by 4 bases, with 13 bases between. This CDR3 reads CASSLQDILNEKLFF. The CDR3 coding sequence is TGCGCCAGCAGCCTCCAGGACATCCTTAATGAAAAACTGTTTTTT.

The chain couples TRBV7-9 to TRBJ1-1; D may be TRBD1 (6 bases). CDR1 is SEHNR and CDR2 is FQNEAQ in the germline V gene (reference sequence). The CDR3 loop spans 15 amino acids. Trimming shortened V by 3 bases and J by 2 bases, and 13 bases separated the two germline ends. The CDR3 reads CASSLLRQVNTEAFF. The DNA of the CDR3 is TGTGCCAGCAGCTTGCTTCGACAGGTAAACACTGAAGCTTTCTTT.

CDR3 protein: CASSPNPGLAVYEQYF. The DNA of the CDR3 is TGTGCCAGCAGTCCTAATCCGGGACTAGCGGTTTACGAGCAGTACTTC. The chain employs TRBV27 and TRBJ2-7; TRBD2 aligns across 11 bases. The CDR3 runs to 16 residues. Trimming cost V 5 bases and J 4 bases; bases outside gene matches: 10. Germline-derived CDR1 and CDR2 are MNHEY and SMNVEV (reference sequence).

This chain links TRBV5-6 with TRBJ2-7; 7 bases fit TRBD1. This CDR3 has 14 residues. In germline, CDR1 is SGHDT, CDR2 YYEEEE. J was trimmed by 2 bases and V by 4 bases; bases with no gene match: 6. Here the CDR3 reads CASSPRDRTYEQYF. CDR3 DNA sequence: TGTGCCAGCAGCCCCAGGGACAGAACCTACGAGCAGTACTTC.

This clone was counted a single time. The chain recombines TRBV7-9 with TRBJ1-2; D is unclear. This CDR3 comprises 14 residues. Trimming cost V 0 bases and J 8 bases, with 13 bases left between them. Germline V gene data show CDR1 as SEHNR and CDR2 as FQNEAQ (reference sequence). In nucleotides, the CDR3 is TGTGCCAGCAGCTTAGCGCGCGAGGTCGCAGGCTACACCTTC. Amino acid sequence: CASSLAREVAGYTF.

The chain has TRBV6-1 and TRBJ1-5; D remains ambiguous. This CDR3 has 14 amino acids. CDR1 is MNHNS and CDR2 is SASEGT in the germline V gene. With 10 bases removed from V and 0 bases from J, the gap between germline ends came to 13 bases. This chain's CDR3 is CATKDGNSNQPQHF. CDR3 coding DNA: TGTGCCACTAAGGACGGGAATAGCAATCAGCCCCAGCATTTT.

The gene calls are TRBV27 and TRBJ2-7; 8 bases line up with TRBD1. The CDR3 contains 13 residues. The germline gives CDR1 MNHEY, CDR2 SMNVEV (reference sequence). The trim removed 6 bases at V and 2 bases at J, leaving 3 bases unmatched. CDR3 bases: TGTGCCAGCAGGGACAGGGTCACCTACGAGCAGTACTTC. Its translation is CASRDRVTYEQYF.

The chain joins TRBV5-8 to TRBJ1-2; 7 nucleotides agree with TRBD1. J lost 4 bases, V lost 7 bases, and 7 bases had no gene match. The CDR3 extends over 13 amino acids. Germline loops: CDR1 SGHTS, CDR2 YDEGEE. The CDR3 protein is CASVRGLPYGYTF. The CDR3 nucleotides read TGTGCCAGCGTAAGGGGGCTCCCCTATGGCTACACCTTC. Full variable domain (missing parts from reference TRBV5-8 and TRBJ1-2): EAGVTQSPTHLIKTRGQQATLRCSPISGHTSVYWYQQALGLGLQFLLWYDEGEERNRGNFPPRFSGRQFPNYSSELNVNALELEDSALYLCASVRGLPYGYTFGSGTRLTVV.

The CDR3 sequence is CASSPTGGFNQPQHF. CDR3 sequence (DNA): TGTGCCAGTAGTCCCACCGGGGGGTTCAATCAGCCCCAGCATTTT. The chain combines TRBV19 with TRBJ1-5; D perhaps matches TRBD1 (5 bases). Germline CDR1 reads LNHDA; CDR2 reads SQIVND (reference sequence). The CDR3 loop spans 15 amino acids. Trimming left V 5 bases short and J 3 bases short, with 14 bases between.

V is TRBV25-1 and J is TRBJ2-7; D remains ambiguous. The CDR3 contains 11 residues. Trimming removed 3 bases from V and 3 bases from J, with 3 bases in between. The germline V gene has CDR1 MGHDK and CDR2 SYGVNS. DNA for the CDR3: TGTGCCAGCAGTGATTACTACGAGCAGTACTTC. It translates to CASSDYYEQYF.

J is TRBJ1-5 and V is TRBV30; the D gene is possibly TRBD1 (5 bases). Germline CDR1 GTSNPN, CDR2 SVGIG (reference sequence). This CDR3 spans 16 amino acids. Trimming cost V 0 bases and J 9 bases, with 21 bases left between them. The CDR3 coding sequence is TGTGCCTGGAGTGTTTCGGGAGGGACCGGCGGGGGGCCCCAGCATTTT. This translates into CAWSVSGGTGGGPQHF.

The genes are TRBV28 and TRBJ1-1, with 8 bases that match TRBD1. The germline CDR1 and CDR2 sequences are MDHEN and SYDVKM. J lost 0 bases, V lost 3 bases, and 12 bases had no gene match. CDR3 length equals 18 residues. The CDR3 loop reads CASSLGLDRDYMNTEAFF. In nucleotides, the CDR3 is TGTGCCAGCAGTTTGGGTTTGGACAGGGATTACATGAACACTGAAGCTTTCTTT. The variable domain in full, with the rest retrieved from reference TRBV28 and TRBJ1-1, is DVKVTQSSRYLVKRTGEKVFLECVQDMDHENMFWYRQDPGLGLRLIYFSYDVKMKEKGDIPEGYSVSREKKERFSLILESASTNQTSMYLCASSLGLDRDYMNTEAFFGQGTRLTVV.